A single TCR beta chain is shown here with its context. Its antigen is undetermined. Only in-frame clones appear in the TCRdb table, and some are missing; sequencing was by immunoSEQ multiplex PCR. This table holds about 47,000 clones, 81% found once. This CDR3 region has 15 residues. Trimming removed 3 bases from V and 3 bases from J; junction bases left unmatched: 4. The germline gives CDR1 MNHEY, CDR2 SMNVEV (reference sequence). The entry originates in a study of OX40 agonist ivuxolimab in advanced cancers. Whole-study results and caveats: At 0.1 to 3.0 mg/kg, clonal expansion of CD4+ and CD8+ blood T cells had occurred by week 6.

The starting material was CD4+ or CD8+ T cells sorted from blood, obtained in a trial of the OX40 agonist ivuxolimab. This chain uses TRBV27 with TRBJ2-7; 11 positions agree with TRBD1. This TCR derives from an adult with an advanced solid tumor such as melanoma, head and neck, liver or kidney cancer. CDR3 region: CASSLEGTGGYEQYF. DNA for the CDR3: TGTGCCAGCAGTTTGGAGGGGACAGGGGGCTACGAGCAGTACTTC.